Below, one T cell receptor beta chain is given with its context. What it binds is not known. V lost 1 base and J 8 bases, leaving 21 bases between the germline ends. The CDR3 has 16 amino acids. Germline-derived CDR1 and CDR2 are SGHTA and FQGNSA. This table comes from immunoSEQ multiplex PCR, and its TCRdb copy is limited to in-frame clones, with some not included. The repertoire includes about 28,000 clones, 80% to 95% of them detected once, and approximately 1.1% sits in the top ten. The record originates from a study of T cells in localized non-small cell lung cancer. Findings of the study overall: One tumor region alone was sequenced, and heterogeneity therefore remains possible. Tumor trailed uninvolved adjacent lung in T cell clonality, which peaked there.

The receptor was isolated from a woman aged 35-75 years with stage I lung adenocarcinoma. The sequencing here drew on peripheral blood, taken before any cancer treatment. This chain connects TRBV7-2 to TRBJ2-7; D possibly matches TRBD1 or TRBD2 (5 bases each). CDR3 nucleotides: TGTGCCAGCAGCTTAGACCAGGGAGTCCCTACTTTGCAGCAGTACTTC. Translation: CASSLDQGVPTLQQYF.